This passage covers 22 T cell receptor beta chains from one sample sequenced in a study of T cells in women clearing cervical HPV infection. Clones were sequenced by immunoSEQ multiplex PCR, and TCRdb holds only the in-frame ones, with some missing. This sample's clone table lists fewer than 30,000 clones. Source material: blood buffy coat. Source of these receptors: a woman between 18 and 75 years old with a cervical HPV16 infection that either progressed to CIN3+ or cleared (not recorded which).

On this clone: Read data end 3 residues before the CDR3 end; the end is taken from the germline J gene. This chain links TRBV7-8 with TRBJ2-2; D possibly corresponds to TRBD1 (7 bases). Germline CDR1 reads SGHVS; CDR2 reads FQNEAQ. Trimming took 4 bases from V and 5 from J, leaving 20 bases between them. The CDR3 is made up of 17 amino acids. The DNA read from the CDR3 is TGTGCCAGCAGCTCCTACAGGGGAAAGGGAGGAACCGGGGAG. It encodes CASSSYRGKGGTGE. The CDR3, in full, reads CASSSYRGKGGTGELFF.

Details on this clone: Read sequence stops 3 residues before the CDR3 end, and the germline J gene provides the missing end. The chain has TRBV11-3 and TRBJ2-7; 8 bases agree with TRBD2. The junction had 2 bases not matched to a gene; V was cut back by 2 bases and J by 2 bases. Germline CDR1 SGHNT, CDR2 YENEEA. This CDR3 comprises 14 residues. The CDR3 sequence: CASSLSGSTYEQYF. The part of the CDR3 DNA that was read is TGTGCCAGCAGCTTAAGCGGGAGTACCTACGAG.

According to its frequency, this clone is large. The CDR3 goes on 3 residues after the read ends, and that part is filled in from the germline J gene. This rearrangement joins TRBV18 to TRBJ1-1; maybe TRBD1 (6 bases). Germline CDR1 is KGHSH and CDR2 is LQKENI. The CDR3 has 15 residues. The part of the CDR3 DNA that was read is TGTGCCAGCTCACCACGACGATCTAAAACAGGGGAA. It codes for CASSPRRSKTGE. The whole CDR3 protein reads CASSPRRSKTGEAFF.

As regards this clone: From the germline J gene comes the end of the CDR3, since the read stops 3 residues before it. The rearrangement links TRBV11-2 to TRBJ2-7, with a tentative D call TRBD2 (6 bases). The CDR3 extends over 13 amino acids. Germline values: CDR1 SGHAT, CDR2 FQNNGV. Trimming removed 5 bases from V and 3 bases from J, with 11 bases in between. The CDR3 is CASSTGTLYEQYF. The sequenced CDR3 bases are TGTGCCAGCAGCACCGGGACTCTCTACGAG.

The CDR3 bases that were read are TGCAGCGTTGAAGATCATCCCAACAATGAG. Encoded protein: CSVEDHPNNE. The full CDR3 protein is CSVEDHPNNEQFF. The chain has TRBV29-1 and TRBJ2-1, with D unclear. Read data end 3 residues before the CDR3 end; the end is taken from the germline J gene. This CDR3 spans 13 amino acids. The germline CDR1 and CDR2 sequences are SQVTM and ANQGSEA. Trimming took 0 bases from V and 5 from J, leaving 8 bases between them.

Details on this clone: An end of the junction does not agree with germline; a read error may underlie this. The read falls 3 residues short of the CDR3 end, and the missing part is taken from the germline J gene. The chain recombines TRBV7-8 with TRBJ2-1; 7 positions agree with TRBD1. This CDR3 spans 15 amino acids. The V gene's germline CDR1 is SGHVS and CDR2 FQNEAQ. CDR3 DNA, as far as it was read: TGTGCCAGCAGTTTAGGGACAGCCTCCTACAATGAG. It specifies CASSLGTASYNE. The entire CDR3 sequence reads CASSLGTASYNEQFF.

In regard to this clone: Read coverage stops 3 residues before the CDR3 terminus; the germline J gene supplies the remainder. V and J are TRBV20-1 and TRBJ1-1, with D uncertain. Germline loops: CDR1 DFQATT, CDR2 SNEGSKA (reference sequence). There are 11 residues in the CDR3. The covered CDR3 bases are TGCAGTGCTAGGATTTTTCGCGGG. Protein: CSARIFRG. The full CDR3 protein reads CSARIFRGAFF.

The CDR3: CSASWDRTYNEQFF. Partial CDR3 DNA: TGCAGTGCTAGTTGGGACAGAACCTACAATGAG. The chain carries TRBV20-1 and TRBJ2-1, with 7 bases matching TRBD1. With the read ending 3 residues before the CDR3 end, the germline J gene is used to fill in that end. Germline values: CDR1 DFQATT, CDR2 SNEGSKA (reference sequence). V lost 3 bases to trimming and J lost 2 bases; unmatched junction nucleotides: 4. The CDR3 loop spans 14 amino acids.

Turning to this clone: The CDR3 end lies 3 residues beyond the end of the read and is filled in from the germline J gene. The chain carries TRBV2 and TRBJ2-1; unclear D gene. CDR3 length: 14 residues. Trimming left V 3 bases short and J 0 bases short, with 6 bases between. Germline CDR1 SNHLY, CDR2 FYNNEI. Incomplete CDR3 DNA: TGTGCCAGCAGTGAGTTTCACTCCTACAATGAG. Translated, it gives CASSEFHSYNE. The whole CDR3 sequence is CASSEFHSYNEQFF.

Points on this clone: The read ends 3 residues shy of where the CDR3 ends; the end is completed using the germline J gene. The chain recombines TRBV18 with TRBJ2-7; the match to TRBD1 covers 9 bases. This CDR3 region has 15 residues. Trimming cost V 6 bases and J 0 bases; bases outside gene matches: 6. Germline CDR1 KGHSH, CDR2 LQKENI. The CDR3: CASSEKTGGSYEQYF. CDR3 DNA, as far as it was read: TGTGCCAGCTCGGAAAAGACAGGGGGCTCCTACGAG. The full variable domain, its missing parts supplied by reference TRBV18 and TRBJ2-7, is NAGVMQNPRHLVRRRGQEARLRCSPMKGHSHVYWYRQLPEEGLKFMVYLQKENIIDESGMPKERFSAEFPKEGPSILRIQQVVRGDSAAYFCASSEKTGGSYEQYFGPGTRLTVT.

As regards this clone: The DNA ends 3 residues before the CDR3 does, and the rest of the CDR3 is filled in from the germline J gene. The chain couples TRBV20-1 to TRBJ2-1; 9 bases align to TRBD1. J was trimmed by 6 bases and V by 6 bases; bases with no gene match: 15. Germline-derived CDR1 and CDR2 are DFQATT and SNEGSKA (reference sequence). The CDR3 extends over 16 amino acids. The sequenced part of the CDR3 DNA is TGCAGTGCAGTCTCTCCGGGGACAGGGTCGATCAATGAG. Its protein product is CSAVSPGTGSINE. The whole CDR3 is CSAVSPGTGSINEQFF.

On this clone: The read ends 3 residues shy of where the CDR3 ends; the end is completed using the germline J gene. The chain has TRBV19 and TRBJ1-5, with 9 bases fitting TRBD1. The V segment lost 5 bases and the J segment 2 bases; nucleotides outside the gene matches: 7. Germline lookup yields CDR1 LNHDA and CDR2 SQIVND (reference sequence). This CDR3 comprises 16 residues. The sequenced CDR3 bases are TGTGCCAGTAGTTTAATACGGACAGGGGGCAATCAGCCC. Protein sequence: CASSLIRTGGNQP. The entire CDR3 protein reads CASSLIRTGGNQPQHF.

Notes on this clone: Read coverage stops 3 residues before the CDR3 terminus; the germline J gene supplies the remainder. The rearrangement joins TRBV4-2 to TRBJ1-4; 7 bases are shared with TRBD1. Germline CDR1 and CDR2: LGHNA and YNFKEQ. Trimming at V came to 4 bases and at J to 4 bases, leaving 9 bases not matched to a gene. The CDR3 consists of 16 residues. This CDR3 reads CASSRHRDRVNEKLFF. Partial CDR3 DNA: TGTGCCAGCAGCCGTCACCGGGACAGAGTTAATGAAAAA.

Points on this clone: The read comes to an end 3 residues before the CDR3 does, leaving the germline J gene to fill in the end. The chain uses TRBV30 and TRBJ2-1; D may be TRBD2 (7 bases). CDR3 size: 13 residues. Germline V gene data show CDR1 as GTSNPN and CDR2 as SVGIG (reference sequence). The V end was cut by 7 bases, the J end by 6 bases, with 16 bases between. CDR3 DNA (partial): TGTGCCTTCTCACGGGGGGCCCCCAATGAG. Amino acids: CAFSRGAPNE. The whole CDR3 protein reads CAFSRGAPNEQFF.

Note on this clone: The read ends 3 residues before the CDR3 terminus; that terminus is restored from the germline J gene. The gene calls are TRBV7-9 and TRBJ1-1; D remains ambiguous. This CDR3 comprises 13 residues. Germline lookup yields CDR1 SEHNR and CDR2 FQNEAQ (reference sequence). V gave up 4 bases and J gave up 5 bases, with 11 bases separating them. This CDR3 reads CASSSNRETEAFF. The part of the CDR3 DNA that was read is TGTGCCAGCAGCTCAAATCGCGAGACTGAA.

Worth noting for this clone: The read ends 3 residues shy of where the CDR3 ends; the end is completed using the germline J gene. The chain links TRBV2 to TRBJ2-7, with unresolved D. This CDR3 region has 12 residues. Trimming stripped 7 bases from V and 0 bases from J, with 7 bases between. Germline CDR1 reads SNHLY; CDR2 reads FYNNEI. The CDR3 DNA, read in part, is TGTGCCAGCAAGGGTCGCTCCTACGAG. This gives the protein CASKGRSYE. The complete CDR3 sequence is CASKGRSYEQYF.

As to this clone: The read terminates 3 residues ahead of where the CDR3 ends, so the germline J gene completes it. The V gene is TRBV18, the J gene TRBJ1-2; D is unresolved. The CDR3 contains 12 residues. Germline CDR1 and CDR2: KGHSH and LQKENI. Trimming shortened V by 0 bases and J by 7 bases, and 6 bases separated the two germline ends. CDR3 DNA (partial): TGTGCCAGCTCACCACCTACGGGTGGC. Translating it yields CASSPPTGG. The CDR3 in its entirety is CASSPPTGGYTF.

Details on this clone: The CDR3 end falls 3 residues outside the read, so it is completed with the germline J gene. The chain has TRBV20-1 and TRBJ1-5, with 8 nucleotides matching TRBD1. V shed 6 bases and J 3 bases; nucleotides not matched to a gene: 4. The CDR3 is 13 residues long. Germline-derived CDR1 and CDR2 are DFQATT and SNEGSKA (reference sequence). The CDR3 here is CSARTGTNQPQHF. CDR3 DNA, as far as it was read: TGCAGTGCAAGGACAGGGACCAATCAGCCC.

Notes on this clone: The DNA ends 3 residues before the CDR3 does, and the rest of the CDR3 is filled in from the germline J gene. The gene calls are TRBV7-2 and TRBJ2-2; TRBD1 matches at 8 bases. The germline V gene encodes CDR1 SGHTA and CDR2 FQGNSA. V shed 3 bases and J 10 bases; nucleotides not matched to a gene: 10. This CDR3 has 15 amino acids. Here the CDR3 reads CASSLRQGAGEELFF. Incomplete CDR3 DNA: TGTGCCAGCAGCTTGCGGCAGGGGGCCGGGGAGGAG.

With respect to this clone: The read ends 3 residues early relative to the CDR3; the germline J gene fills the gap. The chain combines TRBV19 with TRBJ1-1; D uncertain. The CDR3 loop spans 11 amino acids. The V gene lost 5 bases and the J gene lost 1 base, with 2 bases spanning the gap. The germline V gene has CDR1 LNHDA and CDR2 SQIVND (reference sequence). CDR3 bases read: TGTGCCAGTAGTCAGAACACTGAA. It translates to CASSQNTE. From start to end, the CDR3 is CASSQNTEAFF.

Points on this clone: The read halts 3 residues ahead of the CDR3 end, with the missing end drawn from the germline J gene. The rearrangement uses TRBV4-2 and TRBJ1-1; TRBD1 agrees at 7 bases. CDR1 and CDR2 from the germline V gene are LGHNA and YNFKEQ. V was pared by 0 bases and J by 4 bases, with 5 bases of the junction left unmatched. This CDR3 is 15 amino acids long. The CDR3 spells CASSQEVSGGTEAFF. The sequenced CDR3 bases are TGTGCCAGCAGCCAAGAGGTATCAGGGGGCACTGAA.

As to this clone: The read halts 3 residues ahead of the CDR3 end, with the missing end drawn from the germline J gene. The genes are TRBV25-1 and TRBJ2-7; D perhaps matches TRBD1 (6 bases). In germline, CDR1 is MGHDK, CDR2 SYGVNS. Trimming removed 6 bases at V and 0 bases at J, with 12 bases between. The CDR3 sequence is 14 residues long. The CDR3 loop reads CASRPTGNSYEQYF. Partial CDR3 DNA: TGTGCCAGCAGGCCCACAGGGAACTCCTACGAG.